The entry below gives a single T cell receptor beta chain sequence along with its context. This entry belongs to a study of blood T cell repertoires in COVID-19. The CDR3 loop spans 15 amino acids. V trimming: 0 bases; J trimming: 9 bases; junction bases outside the gene matches: 8. Germline loops: CDR1 SGDLS, CDR2 YYNGEE. Recruitment covered fewer than 25 US areas and drew participants whose ages spanned roughly 18 to 100 years. Original handling: Reference gene primer amplification yielded estimated nucleated cell counts. Profiling relied on immunoSEQ multiplex PCR, and the TCRdb table lists in-frame clones only, not all of them. V, J and clone size reflect that table, while D and trimming were determined from the DNA. The repertoire holds approximately 250,000 clones, with roughly 90% as singletons.

The chain combines TRBV9 with TRBJ2-5, with TRBD2 matching over 10 bases. The source of this sequence is a man in his forties or fifties who had been exposed to COVID-19. The sample was PBMCs or T cells enriched from blood (not recorded which). As DNA, the CDR3 is TGTGCCAGCAGCGTAGGACCTAGCGGGAGTAAGGCCCAGTACTTC. Amino acids: CASSVGPSGSKAQYF.